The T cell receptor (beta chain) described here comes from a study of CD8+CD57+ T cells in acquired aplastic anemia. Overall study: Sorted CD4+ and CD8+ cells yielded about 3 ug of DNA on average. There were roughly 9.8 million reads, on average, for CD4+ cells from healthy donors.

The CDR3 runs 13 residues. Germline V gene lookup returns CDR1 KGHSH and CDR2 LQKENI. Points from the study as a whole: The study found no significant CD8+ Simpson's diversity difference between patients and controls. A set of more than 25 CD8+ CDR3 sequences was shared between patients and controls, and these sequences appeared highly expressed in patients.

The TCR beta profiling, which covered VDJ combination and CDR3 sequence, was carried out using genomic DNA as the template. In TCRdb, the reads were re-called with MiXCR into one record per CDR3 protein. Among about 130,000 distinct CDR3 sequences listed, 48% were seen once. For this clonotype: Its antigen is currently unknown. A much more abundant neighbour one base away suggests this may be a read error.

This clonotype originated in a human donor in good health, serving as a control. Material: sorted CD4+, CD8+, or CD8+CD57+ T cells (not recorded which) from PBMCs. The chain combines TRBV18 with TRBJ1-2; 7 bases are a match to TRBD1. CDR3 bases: TGTGTCAGCTCACTAGGGACAGCGGATGGCTACACCTTC. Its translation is CVSSLGTADGYTF.